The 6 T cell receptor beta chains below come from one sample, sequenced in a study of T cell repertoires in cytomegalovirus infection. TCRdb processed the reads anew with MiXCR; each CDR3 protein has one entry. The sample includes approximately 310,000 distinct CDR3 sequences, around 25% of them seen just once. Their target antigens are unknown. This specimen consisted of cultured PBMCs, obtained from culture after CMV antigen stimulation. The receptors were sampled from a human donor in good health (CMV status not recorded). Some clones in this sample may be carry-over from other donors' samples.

The CDR3 DNA reads as TGTGCCAGCACCGAAGACTCGGGGCGGTCCTCCTACAATGAGCAGTTCTTC. Its translation: CASTEDSGRSSYNEQFF. The chain joins TRBV11-3 to TRBJ2-1; the D call may be TRBD1 or TRBD2 (5 bases each). V gave up 7 bases and J gave up 0 bases, with 19 bases separating them. Germline loops: CDR1 SGHNT, CDR2 YENEEA. The CDR3 covers 17 residues.

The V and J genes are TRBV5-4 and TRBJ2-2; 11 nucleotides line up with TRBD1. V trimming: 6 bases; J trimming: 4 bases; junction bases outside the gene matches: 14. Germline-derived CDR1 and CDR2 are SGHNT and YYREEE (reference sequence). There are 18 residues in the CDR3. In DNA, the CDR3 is TGTGCCAGCATGACAGGACAGGGGGCGGGTCTGGTCACCGGGGAGCTGTTTTTT. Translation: CASMTGQGAGLVTGELFF.

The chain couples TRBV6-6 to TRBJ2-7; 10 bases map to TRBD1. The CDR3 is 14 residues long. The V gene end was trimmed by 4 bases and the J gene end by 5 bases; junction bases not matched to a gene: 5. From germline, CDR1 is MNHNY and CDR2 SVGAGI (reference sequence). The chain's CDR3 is CASSWDRGSNEQYF. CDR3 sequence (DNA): TGTGCCAGCAGTTGGGACAGGGGTTCGAACGAGCAGTACTTC.

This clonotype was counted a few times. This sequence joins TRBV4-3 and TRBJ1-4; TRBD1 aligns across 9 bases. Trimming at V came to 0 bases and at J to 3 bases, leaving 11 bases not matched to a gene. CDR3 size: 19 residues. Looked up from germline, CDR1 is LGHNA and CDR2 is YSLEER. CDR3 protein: CASSQDIGATGGPNEKLFF. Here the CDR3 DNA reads TGCGCCAGCAGCCAAGATATTGGGGCGACAGGGGGGCCTAATGAAAAACTGTTTTTT.

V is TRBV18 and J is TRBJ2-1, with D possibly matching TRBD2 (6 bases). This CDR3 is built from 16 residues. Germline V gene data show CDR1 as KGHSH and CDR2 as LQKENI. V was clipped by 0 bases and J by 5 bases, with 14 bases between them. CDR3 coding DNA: TGTGCCAGCTCACCACCGGGACTCGGGGCCGACAATGAGCAGTTCTTC. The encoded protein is CASSPPGLGADNEQFF.

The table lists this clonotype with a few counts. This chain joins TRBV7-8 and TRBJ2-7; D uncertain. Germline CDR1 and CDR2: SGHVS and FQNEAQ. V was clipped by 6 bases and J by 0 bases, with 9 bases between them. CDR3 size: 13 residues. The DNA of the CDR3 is TGTGCCAGCAGTTGGCGGAGCTCCTACGAGCAGTACTTC. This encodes CASSWRSSYEQYF.